Included here is one T cell receptor (beta chain) sequence, with context. The antigen is unknown. The sample originates from a study of cytomegalovirus exposure and HLA in healthy donors. The study, taken as a whole, reports: Further analysis, carried out later, found HLA-associated TCR beta chains more clonally expanded than equally common other chains. Within the data, a cluster of highly shared sequence variants was likely a sequencing artifact. Per published accounts, TCR beta sequences correctly predicted the HLA-A and HLA-B alleles of most subjects. Investigators reported 150 to 200 TCR beta chains as tied to cytomegalovirus.

The PCR employed 60 Vbeta primers together with 13 Jbeta primers. Sequencing was performed with immunoSEQ multiplex PCR; in TCRdb, only in-frame clones are kept and a portion is missing. The sample records some 220,000 clones, around four fifths being singletons. Between the trimmed V and J ends, which lost 2 bases and 3 bases, there was a span of 8 bases. Germline loops: CDR1 SQVTM, CDR2 ANQGSEA. The CDR3 runs 12 residues. This clonotype was obtained from an older woman in good health and CMV-seropositive. Material for sequencing was PBMCs. V gene TRBV29-1 combines with J gene TRBJ2-7, with D unclear. The CDR3 DNA reads as TGCAGCGTTGAAACGAGAAACTACGAGCAGTACTTC. Residues: CSVETRNYEQYF.